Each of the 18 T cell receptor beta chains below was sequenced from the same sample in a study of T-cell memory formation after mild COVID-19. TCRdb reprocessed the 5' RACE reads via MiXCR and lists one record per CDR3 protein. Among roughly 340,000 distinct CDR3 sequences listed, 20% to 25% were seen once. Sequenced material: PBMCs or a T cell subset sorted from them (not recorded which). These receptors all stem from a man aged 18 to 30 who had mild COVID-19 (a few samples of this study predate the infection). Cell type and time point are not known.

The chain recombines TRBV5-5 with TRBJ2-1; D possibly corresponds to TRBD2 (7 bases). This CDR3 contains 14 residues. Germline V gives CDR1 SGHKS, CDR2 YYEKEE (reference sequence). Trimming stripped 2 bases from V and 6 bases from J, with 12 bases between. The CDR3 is CASSFGGARNEQFF. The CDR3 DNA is TGTGCCAGCAGCTTTGGGGGGGCCCGCAATGAGCAGTTCTTC.

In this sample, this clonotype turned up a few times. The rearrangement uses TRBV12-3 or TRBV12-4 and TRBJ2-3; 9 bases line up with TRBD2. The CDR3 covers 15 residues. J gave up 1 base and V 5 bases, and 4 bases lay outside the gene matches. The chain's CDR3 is CASSVRGGGTDTQYF. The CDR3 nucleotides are TGTGCCAGCAGTGTCCGCGGGGGGGGCACAGATACGCAGTATTTT.

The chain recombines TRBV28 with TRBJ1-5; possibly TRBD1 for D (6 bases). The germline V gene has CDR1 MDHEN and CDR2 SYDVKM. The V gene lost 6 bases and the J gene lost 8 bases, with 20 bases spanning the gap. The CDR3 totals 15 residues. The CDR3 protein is CASRESGAVRKPQHF. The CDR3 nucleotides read TGTGCCAGCAGGGAATCAGGGGCGGTAAGAAAGCCCCAGCATTTT. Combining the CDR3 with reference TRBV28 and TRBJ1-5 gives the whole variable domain DVKVTQSSRYLVKRTGEKVFLECVQDMDHENMFWYRQDPGLGLRLIYFSYDVKMKEKGDIPEGYSVSREKKERFSLILESASTNQTSMYLCASRESGAVRKPQHFGDGTRLSIL.

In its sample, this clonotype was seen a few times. For the CDR3, the DNA is TGCGCCAGCAGCTTGGGCGCGGGGGTCACAGATACGCAGTATTTT. It encodes CASSLGAGVTDTQYF. The chain employs TRBV5-1 and TRBJ2-3; TRBD2 matches 7 bases. V lost 0 bases and J lost 2; bases outside the gene matches: 3. The CDR3 loop spans 15 amino acids. The V gene's germline CDR1 is SGHRS and CDR2 YFSETQ.

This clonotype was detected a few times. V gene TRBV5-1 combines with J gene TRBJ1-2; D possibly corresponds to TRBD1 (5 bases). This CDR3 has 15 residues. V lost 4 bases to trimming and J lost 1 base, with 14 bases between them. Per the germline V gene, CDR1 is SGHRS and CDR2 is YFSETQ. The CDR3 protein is CASSHGQTVNYGYTF. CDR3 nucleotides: TGCGCCAGCAGCCACGGACAAACAGTTAACTATGGCTACACCTTC.

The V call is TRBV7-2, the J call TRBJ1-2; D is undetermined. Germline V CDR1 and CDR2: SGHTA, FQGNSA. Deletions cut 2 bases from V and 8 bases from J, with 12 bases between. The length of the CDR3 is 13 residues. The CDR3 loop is CASSLLYQQGYTF. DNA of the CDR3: TGTGCCAGCAGCTTACTGTACCAGCAAGGCTACACCTTC. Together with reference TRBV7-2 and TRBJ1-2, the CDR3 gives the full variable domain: GAGVSQSPSNKVTEKGKDVELRCDPISGHTALYWYRQSLGQGLEFLIYFQGNSAPDKSGLPSDRFSAERTGGSVSTLTIQRTQQEDSAVYLCASSLLYQQGYTFGSGTRLTVV.

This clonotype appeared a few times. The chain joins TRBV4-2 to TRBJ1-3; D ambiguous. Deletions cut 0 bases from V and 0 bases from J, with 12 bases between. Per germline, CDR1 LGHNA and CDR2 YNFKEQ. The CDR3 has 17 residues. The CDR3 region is CASSQDTDSSSGNTIYF. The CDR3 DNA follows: TGTGCCAGCAGCCAAGACACAGACTCCAGCTCTGGAAACACCATATATTTT.

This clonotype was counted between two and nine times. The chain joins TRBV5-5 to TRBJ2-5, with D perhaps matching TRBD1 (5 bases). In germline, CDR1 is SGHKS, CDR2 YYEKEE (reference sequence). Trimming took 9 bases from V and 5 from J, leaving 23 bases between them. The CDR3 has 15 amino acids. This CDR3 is CATRALPTASETQYF. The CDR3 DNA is TGTGCCACTCGGGCCCTTCCGACAGCGAGCGAGACCCAGTACTTC.

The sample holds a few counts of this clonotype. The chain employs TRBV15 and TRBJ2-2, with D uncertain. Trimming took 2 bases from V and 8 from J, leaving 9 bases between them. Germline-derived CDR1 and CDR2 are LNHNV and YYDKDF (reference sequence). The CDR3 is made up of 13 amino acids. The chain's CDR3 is CATSRPLLGELFF. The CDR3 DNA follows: TGTGCCACCAGCAGACCCCTGTTGGGGGAGCTGTTTTTT.

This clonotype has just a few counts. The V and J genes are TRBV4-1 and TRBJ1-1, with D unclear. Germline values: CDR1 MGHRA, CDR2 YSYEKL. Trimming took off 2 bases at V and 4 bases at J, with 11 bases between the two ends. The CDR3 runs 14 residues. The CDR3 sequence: CASSQSKTLTEAFF. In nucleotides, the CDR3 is TGCGCCAGCAGCCAATCCAAGACCCTCACTGAAGCTTTCTTT.

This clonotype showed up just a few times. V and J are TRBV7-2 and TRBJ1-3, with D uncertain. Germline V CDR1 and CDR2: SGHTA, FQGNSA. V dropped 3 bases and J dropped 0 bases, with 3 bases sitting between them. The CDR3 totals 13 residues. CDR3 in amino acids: CASSFGSGNTIYF. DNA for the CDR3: TGTGCCAGCAGCTTCGGCTCTGGAAACACCATATATTTT.

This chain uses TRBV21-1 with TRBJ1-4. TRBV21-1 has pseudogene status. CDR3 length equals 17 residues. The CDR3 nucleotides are TGTGCCAGCAGAAGAGGCGGGGGGTGTACAACTAATGAAAAACTGTTTTTT. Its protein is CASRRGGGCTTNEKLFF.

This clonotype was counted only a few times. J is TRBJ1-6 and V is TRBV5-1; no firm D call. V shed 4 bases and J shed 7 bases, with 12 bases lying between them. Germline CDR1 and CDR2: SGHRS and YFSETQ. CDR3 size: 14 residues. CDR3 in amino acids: CASSPEWVNSPLHF. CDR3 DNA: TGCGCCAGCAGCCCCGAATGGGTGAATTCACCCCTCCACTTT. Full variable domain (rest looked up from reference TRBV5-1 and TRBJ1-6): KAGVTQTPRYLIKTRGQQVTLSCSPISGHRSVSWYQQTPGQGLQFLFEYFSETQRNKGNFPGRFSGRQFSNSRSEMNVSTLELGDSALYLCASSPEWVNSPLHFGNGTRLTVT.

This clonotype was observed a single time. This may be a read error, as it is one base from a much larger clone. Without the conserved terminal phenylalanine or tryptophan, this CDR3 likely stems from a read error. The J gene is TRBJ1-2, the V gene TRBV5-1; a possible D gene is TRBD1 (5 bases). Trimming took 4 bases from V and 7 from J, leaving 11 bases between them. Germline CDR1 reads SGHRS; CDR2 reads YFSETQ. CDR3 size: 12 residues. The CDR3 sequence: CASSGDAPGYTL. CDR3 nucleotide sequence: TGCGCCAGCAGCGGGGACGCCCCTGGCTACACCTTA.

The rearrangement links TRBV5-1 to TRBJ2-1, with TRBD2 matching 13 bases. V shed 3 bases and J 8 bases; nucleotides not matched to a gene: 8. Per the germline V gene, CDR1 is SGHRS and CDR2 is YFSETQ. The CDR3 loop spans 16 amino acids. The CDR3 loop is CASSSLLAGGLDEQFF. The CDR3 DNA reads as TGCGCCAGCAGCTCCCTACTAGCGGGGGGGCTCGATGAGCAGTTCTTC.

The CDR3 DNA reads as TGCAGTGCTAGAGATCAGGGTTACGAGCAGTACTTC. This codes for CSARDQGYEQYF. The V gene is TRBV20-1, the J gene TRBJ2-7, with TRBD1 as a possible D gene (5 bases). The CDR3 contains 12 residues. V was shortened by 0 bases and J by 4 bases, with 7 bases between the two germline ends. From germline, CDR1 is DFQATT and CDR2 SNEGSKA (reference sequence).

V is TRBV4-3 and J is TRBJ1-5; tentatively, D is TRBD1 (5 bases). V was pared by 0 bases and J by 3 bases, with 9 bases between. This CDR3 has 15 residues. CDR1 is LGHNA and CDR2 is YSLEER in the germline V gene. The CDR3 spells CASSQDGTVNQPQHF. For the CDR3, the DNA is TGCGCCAGCAGCCAAGATGGGACGGTCAATCAGCCCCAGCATTTT.

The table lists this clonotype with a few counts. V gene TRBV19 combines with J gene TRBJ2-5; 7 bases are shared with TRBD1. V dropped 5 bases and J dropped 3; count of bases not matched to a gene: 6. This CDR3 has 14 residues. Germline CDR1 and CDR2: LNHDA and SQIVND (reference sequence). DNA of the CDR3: TGTGCCAGTAGTGTTCACAGGGGAGAAGAGACCCAGTACTTC. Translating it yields CASSVHRGEETQYF. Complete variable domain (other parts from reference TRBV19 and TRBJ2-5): DGGITQSPKYLFRKEGQNVTLSCEQNLNHDAMYWYRQDPGQGLRLIYYSQIVNDFQKGDIAEGYSVSREKKESFPLTVTSAQKNPTAFYLCASSVHRGEETQYFGPGTRLLVL.